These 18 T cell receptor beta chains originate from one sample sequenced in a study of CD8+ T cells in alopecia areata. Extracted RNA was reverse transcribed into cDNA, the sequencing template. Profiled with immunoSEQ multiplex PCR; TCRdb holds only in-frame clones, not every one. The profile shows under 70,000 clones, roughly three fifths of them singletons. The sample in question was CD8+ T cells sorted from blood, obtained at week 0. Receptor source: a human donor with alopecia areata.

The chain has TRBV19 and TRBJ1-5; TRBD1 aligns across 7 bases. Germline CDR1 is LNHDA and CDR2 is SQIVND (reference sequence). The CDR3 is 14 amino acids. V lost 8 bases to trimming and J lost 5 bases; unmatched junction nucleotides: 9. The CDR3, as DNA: TGTGCCAGTCGAGACAGGGTGAGAGATCAGCCCCAGCATTTT. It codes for CASRDRVRDQPQHF.

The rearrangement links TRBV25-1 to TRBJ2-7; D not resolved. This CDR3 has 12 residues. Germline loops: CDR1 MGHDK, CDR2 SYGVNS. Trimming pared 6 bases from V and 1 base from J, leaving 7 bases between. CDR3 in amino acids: CASRVSSYEQYF. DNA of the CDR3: TGTGCCAGCAGGGTCTCTTCCTACGAGCAGTACTTC.

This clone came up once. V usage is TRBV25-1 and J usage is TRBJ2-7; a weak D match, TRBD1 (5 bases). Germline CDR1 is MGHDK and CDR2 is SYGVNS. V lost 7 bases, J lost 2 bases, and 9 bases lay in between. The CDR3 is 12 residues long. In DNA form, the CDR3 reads TGTGCCAGCATGAAGACAGCCTACGAGCAGTACTTC. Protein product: CASMKTAYEQYF.

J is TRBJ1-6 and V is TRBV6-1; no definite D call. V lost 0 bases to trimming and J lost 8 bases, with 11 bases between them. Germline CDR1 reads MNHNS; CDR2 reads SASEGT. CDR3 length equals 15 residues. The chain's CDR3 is CASSEAWARDSPLHF. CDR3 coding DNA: TGTGCCAGCAGTGAAGCGTGGGCTCGGGATTCACCCCTCCACTTT.

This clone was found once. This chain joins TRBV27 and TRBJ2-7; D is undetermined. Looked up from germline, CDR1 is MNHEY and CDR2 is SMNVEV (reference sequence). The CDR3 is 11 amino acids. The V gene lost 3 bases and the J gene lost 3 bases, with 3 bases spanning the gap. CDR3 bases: TGTGCCAGCAGTTTTAACTACGAGCAGTACTTC. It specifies CASSFNYEQYF.

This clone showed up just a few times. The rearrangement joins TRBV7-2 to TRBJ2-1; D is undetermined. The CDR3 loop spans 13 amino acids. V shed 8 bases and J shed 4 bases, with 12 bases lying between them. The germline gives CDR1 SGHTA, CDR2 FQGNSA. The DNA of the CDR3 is TGTGCCAGCGGGCCGACGCAGTACAATGAGCAGTTCTTC. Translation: CASGPTQYNEQFF.

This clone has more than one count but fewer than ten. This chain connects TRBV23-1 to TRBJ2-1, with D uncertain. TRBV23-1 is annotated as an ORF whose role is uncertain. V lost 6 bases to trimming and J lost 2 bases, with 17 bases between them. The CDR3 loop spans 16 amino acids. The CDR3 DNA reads TGCGCCAGCAGCCCAATGTCGGCAGTAGCCTACAATGAGCAGTTCTTC. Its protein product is CASSPMSAVAYNEQFF.

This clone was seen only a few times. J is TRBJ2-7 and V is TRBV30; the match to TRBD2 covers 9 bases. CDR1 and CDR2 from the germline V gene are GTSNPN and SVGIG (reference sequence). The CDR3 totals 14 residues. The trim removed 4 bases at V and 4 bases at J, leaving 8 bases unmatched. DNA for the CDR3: TGTGCCTGGACTAGCGGGGCGGTGGTATACGAGCAGTACTTC. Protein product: CAWTSGAVVYEQYF.

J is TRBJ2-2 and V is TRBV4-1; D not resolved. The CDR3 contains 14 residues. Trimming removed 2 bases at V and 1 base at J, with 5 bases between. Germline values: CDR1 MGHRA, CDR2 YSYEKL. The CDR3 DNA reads TGCGCCAGCAGCCAAACAGTGAACACCGGGGAGCTGTTTTTT. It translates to CASSQTVNTGELFF.

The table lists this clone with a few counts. The CDR3 spells CASSRAPWGASREGETQYF. DNA for the CDR3: TGTGCCAGCAGCCGAGCCCCGTGGGGGGCCTCGAGGGAGGGAGAGACCCAGTACTTC. The chain recombines TRBV5-4 with TRBJ2-5; weak D call: TRBD2 (7 bases). Germline CDR1 is SGHNT and CDR2 is YYREEE (reference sequence). CDR3 size: 19 residues. V shed 4 bases and J shed 4 bases, with 29 bases lying between them.

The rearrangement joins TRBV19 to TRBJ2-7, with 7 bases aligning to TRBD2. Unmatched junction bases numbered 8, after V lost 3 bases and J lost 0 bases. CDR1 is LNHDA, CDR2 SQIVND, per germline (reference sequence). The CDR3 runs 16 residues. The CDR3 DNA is TGTGCCAGTAGTATTCGTCGGCGGGAGAGCTCCTACGAGCAGTACTTC. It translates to CASSIRRRESSYEQYF.

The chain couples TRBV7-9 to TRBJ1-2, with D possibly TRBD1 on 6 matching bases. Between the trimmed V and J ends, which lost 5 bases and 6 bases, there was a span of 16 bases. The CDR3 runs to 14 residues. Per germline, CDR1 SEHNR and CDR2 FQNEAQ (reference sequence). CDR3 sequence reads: CASSAGRTVHGYTF. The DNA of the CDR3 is TGTGCCAGCAGCGCCGGCCGGACAGTACATGGCTACACCTTC.

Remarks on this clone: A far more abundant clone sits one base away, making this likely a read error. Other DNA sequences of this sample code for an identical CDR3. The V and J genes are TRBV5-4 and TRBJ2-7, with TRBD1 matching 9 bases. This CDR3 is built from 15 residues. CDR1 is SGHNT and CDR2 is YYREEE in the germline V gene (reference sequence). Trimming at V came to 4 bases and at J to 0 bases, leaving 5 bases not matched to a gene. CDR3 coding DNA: TGTGCCAGCAGCCCTGTGACAGGGGGCTCCTACGAGCAGTACTTC. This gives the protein CASSPVTGGSYEQYF.

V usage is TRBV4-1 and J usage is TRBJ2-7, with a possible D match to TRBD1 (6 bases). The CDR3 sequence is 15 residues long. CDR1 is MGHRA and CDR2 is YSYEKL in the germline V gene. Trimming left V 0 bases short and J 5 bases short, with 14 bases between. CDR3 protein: CASSQEKDSRNEQYF. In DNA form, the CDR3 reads TGCGCCAGCAGCCAAGAGAAGGACAGTCGCAACGAGCAGTACTTC.

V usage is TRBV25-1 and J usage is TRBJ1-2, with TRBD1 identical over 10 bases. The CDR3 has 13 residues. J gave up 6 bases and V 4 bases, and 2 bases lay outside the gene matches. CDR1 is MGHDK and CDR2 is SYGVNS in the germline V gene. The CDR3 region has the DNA TGTGCCAGCAGTGCCGGGACAGGGGATGGCTACACCTTC. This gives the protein CASSAGTGDGYTF.

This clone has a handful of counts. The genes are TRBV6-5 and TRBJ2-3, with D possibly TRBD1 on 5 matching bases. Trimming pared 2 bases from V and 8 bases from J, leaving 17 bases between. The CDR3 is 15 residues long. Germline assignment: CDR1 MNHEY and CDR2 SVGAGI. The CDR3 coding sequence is TGTGCCAGCAGTTACGAAGGGGCCGGCGCGGCTACGCAGTATTTT. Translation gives CASSYEGAGAATQYF.

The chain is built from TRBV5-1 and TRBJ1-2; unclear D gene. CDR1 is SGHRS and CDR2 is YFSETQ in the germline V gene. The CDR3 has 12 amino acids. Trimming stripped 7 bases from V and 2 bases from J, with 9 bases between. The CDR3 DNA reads TGCGCCAGCGCGGAAACAAACTATGGCTACACCTTC. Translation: CASAETNYGYTF.

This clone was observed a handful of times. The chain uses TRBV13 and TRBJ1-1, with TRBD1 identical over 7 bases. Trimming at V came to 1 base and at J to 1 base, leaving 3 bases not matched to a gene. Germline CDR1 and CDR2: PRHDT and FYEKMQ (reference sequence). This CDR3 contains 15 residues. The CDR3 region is CASSLEGAGNTEAFF. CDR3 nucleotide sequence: TGTGCCAGCAGCTTAGAGGGGGCCGGGAACACTGAAGCTTTCTTT.